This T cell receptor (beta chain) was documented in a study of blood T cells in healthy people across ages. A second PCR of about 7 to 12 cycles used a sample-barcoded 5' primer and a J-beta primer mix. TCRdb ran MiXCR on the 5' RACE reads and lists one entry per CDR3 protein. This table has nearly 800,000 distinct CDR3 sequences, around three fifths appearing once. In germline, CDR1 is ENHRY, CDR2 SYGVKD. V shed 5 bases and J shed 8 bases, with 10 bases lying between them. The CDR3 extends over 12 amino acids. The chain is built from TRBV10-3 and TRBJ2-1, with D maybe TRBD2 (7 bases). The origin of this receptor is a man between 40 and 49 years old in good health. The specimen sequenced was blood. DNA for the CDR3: TGTGCCATCAGTAACGGGGGGCATGAGCAGTTCTTC. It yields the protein CAISNGGHEQFF.